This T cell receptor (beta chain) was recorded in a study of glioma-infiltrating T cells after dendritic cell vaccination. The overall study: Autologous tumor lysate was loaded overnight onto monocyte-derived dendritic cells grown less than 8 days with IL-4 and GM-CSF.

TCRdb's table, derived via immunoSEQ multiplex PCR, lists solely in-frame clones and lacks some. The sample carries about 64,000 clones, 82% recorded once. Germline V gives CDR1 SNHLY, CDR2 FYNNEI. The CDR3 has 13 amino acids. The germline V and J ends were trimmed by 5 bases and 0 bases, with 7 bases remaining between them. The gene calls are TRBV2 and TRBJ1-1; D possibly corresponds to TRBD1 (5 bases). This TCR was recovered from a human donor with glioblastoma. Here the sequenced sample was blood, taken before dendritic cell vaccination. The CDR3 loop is CASSPDMNTEAFF. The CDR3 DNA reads TGTGCCAGCAGTCCGGACATGAACACTGAAGCTTTCTTT.